This T cell receptor beta chain was observed in a study of glioma-infiltrating T cells. TCR alpha and beta CDR3 regions were amplified from RNA using iRepertoire nested multiplex PCR. TCRdb processed the multiplex PCR reads anew with MiXCR; each CDR3 protein has one entry. The sample records about 380,000 distinct CDR3 sequences, 41% being singletons. The V and J ends lost 4 bases and 8 bases respectively, with 11 bases between them. The CDR3 covers 12 residues. Material for sequencing was glioma tissue, nonneoplastic brain tissue, or PBMCs (not recorded which). This TCR derives from a human donor with low-grade glioma or glioblastoma, undergoing nonglioma brain surgery, or in good health (not recorded which). The chain carries TRBV12-3 or TRBV12-4 and TRBJ1-2, with D possibly matching TRBD1 (5 bases). CDR3 residues: CASSYSGTGYTF. As DNA, the CDR3 is TGTGCCAGCAGTTATTCAGGGACCGGCTACACCTTC.